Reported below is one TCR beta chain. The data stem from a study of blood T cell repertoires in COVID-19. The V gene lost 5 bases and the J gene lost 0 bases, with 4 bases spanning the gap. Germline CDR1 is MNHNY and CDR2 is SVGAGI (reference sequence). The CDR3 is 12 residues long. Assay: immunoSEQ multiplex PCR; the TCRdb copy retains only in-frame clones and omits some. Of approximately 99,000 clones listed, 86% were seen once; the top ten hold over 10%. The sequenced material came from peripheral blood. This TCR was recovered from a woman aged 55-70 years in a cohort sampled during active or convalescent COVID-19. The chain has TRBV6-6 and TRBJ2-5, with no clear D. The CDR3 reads CASSTNQETQYF. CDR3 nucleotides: TGTGCCAGCAGTACTAACCAAGAGACCCAGTACTTC.